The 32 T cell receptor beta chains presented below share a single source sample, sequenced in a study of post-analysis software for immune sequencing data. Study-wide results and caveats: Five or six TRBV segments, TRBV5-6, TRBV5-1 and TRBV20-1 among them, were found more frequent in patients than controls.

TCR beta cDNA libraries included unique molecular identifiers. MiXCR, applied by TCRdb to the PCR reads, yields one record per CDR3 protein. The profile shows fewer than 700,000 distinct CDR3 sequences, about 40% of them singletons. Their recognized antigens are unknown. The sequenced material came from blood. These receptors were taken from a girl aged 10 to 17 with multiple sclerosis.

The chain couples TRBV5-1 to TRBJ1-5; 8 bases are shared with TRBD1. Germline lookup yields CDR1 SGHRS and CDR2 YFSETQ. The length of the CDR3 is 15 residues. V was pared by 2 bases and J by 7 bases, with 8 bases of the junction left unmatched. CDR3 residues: CASSFSGQGGQPQHF. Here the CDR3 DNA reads TGCGCCAGCAGCTTTTCTGGACAGGGCGGGCAGCCCCAGCATTTT.

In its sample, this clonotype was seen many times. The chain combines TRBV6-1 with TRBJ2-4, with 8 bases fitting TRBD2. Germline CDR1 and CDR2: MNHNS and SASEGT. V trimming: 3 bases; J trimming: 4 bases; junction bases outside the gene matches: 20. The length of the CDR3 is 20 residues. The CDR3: CASSEDPGVSGSPGKNIQYF. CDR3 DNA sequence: TGTGCCAGCAGTGAGGACCCCGGGGTCAGCGGGAGCCCGGGGAAAAACATTCAGTACTTC.

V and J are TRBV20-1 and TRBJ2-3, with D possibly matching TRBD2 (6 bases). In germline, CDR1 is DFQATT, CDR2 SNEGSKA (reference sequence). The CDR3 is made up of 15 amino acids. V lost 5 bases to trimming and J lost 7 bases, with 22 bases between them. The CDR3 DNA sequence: TGCAGTGCTTACTATTCGACGGGCGGGAAGAATACGCAGTATTTT. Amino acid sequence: CSAYYSTGGKNTQYF.

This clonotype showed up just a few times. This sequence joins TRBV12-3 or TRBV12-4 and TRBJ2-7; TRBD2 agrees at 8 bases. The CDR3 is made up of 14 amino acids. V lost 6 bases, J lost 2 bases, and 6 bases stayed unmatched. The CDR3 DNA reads TGTGCCAGCAGCCGTACTAGCGGAACCTACGAGCAGTACTTC. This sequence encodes CASSRTSGTYEQYF.

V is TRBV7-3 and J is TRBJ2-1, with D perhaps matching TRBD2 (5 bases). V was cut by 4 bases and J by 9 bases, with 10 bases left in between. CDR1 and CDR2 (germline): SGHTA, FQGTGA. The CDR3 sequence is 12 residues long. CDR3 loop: CASSYGVGEQFF. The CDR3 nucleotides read TGTGCCAGCAGCTACGGGGTAGGTGAGCAGTTCTTC.

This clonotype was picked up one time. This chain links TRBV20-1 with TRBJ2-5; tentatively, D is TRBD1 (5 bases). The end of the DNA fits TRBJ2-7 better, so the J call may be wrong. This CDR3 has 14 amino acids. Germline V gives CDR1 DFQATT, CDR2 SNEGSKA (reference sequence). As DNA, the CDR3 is TGCAGTGCTAGAGGCCCCACTCAGGGCTACGAGCAGTACTTC. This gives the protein CSARGPTQGYEQYF.

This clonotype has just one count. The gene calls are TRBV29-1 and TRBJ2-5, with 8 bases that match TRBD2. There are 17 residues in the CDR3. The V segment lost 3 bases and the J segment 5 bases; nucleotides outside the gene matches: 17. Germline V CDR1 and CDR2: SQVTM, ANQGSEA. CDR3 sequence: CSVEGSGGPRERETQYF. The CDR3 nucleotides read TGCAGCGTTGAGGGGAGCGGGGGCCCTCGTGAGCGGGAGACCCAGTACTTC.

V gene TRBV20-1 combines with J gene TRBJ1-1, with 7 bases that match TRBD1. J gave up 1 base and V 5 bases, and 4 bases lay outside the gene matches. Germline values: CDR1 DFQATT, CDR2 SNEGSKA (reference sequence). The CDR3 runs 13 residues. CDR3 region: CSAEDRRNTEAFF. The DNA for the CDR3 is TGCAGTGCTGAGGACAGGCGGAACACTGAAGCTTTCTTT.

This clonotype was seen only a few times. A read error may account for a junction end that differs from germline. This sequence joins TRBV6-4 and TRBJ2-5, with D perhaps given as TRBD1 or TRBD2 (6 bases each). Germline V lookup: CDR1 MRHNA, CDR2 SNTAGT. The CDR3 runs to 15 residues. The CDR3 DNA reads TGTGCCGGCAGTGAGGGGGGCGGACCCAAAGAGACCCAGTACTTC. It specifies CAGSEGGGPKETQYF.

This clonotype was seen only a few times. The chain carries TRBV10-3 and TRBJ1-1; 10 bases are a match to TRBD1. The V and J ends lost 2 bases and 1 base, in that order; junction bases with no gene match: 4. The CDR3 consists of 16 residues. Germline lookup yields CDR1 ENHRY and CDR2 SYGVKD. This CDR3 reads CAISEPDRGQNTEAFF. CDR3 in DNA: TGTGCCATCAGTGAGCCCGACAGGGGGCAGAACACTGAAGCTTTCTTT.

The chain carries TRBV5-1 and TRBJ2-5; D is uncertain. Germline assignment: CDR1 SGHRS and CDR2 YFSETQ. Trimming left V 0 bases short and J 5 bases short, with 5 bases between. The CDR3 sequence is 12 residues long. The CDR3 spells CASSLEWETQYF. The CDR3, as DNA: TGCGCCAGCAGCTTGGAATGGGAGACCCAGTACTTC.

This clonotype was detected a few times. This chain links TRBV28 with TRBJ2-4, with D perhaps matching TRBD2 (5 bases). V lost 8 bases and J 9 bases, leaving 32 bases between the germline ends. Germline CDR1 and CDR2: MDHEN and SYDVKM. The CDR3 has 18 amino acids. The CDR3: CASGLRARVRPDWPIQYF. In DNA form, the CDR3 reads TGTGCCAGCGGACTCCGTGCTCGCGTCCGCCCCGACTGGCCCATTCAGTACTTC. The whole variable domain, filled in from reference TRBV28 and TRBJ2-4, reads DVKVTQSSRYLVKRTGEKVFLECVQDMDHENMFWYRQDPGLGLRLIYFSYDVKMKEKGDIPEGYSVSREKKERFSLILESASTNQTSMYLCASGLRARVRPDWPIQYFGAGTRLSVL.

Here the CDR3 reads CASSQDTYGLGPGKKLAKNIQYF. CDR3 coding DNA: TGTGCCAGCAGCCAAGACACCTACGGATTGGGCCCCGGGAAAAAGCTAGCCAAAAACATTCAGTACTTC. V usage is TRBV4-2 and J usage is TRBJ2-4, with D maybe TRBD2 (5 bases). V was clipped by 0 bases and J by 0 bases, with 30 bases between them. The germline V gene encodes CDR1 LGHNA and CDR2 YNFKEQ. CDR3 length: 23 residues.

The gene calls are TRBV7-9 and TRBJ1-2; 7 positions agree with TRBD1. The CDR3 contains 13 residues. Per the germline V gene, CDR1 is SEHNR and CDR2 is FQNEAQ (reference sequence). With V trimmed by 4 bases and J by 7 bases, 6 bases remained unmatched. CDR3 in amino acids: CASSSTGEIGYTF. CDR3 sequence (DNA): TGTGCCAGCAGCTCAACAGGGGAAATTGGCTACACCTTC.

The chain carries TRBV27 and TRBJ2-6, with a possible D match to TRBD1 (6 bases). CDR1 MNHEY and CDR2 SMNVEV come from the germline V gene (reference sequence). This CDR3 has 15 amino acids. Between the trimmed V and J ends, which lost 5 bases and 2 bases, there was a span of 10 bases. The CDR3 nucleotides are TGTGCCAGCAGTCAGGGGAACCCTGGGGCCAACGTCCTGACTTTC. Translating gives CASSQGNPGANVLTF.

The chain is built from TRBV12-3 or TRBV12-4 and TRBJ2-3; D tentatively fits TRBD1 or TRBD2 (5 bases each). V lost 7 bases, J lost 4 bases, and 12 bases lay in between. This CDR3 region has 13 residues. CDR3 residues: CASKWGNADTQYF. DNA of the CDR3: TGTGCCAGCAAATGGGGGAACGCAGATACGCAGTATTTT.

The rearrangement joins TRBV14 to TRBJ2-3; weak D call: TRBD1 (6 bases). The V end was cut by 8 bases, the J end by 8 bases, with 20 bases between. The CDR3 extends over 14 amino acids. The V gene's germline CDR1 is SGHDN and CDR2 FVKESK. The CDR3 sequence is CASQAKIQGGTQYF. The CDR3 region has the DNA TGTGCCAGCCAAGCCAAGATACAGGGCGGTACGCAGTATTTT. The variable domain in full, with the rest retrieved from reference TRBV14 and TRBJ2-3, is EAGVTQFPSHSVIEKGQTVTLRCDPISGHDNLYWYRRVMGKEIKFLLHFVKESKQDESGMPNNRFLAERTGGTYSTLKVQPAELEDSGVYFCASQAKIQGGTQYFGPGTRLTVL.

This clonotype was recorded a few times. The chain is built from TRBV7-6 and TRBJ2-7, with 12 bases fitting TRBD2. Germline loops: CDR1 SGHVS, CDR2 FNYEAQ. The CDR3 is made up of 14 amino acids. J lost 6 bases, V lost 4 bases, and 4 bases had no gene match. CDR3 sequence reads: CASSSSGGAGEQYF. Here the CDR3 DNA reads TGTGCCAGCAGCTCTAGCGGGGGGGCAGGCGAGCAGTACTTC.

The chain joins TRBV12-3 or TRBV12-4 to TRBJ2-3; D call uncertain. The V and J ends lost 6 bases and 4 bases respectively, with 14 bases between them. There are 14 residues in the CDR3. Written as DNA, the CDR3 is TGTGCCAGCAGCTATTCTGATCGGGCAGATACGCAGTATTTT. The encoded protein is CASSYSDRADTQYF.

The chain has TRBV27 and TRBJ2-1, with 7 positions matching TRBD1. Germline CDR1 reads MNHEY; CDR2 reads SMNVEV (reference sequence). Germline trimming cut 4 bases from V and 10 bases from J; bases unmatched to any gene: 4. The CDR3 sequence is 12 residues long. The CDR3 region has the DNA TGTGCCAGCAGTTCAGGGGGAAAAGAGCAGTTCTTC. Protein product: CASSSGGKEQFF.

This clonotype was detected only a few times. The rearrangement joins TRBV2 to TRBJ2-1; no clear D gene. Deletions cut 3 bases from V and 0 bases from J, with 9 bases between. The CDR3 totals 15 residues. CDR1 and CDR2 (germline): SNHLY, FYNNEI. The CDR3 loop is CASSEAAFSYNEQFF. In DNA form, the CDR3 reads TGTGCCAGCAGTGAGGCGGCCTTCTCCTACAATGAGCAGTTCTTC.

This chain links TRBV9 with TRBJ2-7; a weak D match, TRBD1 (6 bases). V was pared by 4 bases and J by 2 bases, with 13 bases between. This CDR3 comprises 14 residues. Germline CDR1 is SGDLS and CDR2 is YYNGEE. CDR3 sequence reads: CASSPGQSTYEQYF. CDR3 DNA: TGTGCCAGCAGCCCCGGACAGTCGACCTACGAGCAGTACTTC.

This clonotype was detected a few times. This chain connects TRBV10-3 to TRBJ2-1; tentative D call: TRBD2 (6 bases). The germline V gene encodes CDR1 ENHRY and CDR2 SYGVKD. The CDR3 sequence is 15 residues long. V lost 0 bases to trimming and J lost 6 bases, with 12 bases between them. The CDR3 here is CAISESTLARNEQFF. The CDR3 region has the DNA TGTGCCATCAGTGAGTCGACCCTAGCGCGCAATGAGCAGTTCTTC.

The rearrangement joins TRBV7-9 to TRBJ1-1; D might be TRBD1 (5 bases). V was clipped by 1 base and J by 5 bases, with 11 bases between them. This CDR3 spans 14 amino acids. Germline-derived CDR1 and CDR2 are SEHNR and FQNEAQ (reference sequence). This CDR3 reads CASSLDRQGTEAFF. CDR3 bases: TGTGCCAGCAGCTTAGACAGGCAAGGAACTGAAGCTTTCTTT.

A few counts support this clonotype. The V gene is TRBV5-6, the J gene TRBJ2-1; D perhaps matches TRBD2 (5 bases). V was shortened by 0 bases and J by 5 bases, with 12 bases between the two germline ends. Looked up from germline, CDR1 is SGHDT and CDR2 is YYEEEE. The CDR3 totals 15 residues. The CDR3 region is CASSLGSGDNNEQFF. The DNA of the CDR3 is TGTGCCAGCAGCTTGGGGAGCGGAGATAACAATGAGCAGTTCTTC.

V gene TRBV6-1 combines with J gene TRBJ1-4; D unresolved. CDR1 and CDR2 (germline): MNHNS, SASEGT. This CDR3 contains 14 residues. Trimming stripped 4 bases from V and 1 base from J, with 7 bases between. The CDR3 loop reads CASSGRGTNEKLFF. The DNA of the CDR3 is TGTGCCAGCAGTGGACGGGGAACTAATGAAAAACTGTTTTTT.

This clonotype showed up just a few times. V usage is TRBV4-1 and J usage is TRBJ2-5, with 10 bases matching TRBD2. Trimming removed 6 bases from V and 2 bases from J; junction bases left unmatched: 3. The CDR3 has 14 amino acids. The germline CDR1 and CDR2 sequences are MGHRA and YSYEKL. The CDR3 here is CASSQRGGQETQYF. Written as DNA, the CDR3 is TGCGCCAGCAGTCAGCGGGGGGGGCAAGAGACCCAGTACTTC.

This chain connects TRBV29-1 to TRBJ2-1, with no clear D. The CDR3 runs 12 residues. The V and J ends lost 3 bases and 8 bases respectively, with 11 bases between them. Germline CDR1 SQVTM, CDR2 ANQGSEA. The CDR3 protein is CSVEGSRDEQFF. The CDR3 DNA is TGCAGCGTTGAGGGCAGTCGGGATGAGCAGTTCTTC.

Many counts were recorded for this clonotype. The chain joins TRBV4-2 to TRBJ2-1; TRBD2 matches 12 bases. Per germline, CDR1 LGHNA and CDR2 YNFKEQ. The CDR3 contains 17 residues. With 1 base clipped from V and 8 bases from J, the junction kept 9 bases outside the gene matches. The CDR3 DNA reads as TGTGCCAGCAGCCAAGCCGGACCTAGCGGGGGGGCCGATGAGCAGTTCTTC. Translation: CASSQAGPSGGADEQFF.

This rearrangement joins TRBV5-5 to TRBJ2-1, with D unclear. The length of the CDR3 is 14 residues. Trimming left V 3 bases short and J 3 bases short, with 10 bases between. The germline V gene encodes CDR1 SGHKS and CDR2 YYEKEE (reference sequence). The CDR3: CASSSAVVYNEQFF. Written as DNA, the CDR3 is TGTGCCAGCAGCTCTGCAGTAGTCTACAATGAGCAGTTCTTC. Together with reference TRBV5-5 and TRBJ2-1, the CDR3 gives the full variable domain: DAGVTQSPTHLIKTRGQQVTLRCSPISGHKSVSWYQQVLGQGPQFIFQYYEKEERGRGNFPDRFSARQFPNYSSELNVNALLLGDSALYLCASSSAVVYNEQFFGPGTRLTVL.

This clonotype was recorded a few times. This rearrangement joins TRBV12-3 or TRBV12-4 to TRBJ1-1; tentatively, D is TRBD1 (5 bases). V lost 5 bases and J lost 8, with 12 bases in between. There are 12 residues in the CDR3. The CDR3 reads CASSPLEGEAFF. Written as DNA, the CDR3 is TGTGCCAGCAGTCCCCTTGAGGGGGAAGCTTTCTTT.

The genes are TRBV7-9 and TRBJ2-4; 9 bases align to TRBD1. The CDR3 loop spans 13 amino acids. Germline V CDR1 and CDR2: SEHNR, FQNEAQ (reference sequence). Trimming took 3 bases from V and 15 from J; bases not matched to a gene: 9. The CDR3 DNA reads TGTGCCAGCAGCTTCATGGGACAGGGAGTGGCGTACTTC. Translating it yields CASSFMGQGVAYF.